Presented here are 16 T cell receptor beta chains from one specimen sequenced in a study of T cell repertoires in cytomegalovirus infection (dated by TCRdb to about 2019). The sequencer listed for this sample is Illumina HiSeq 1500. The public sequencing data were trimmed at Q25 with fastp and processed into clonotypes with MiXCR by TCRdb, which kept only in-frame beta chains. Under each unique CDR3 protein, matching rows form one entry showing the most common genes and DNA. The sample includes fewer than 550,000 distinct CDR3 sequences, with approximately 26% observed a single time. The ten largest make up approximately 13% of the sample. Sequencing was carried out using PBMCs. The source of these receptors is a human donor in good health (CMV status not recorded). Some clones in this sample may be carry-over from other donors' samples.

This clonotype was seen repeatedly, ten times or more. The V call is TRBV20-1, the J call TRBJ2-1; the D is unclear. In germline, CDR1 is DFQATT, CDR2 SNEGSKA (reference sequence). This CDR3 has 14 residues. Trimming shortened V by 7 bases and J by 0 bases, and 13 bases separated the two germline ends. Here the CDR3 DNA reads TGCAGTGGCTCACACCCAAGCTCCTACAATGAGCAGTTCTTC. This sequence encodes CSGSHPSSYNEQFF.

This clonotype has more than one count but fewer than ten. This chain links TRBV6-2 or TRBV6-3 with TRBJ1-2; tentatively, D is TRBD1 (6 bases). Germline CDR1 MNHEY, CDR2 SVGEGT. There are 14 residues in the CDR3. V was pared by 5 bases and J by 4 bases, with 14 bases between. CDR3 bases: TGTGCCAGCAGTACAAGGACAGAATCCTATGGCTACACCTTC. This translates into CASSTRTESYGYTF.

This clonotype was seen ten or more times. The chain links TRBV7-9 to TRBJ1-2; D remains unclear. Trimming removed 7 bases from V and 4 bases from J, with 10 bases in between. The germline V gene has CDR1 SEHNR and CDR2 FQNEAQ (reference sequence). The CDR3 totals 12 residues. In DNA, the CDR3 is TGTGCCAGCACATCGGAATTCTATGGCTACACCTTC. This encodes CASTSEFYGYTF.

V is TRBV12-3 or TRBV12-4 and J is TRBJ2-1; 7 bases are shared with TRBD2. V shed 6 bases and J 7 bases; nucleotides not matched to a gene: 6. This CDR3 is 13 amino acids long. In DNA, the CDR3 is TGTGCCAGCAGCTCCGGACTAGTTAATGAGCAGTTCTTC. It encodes CASSSGLVNEQFF.

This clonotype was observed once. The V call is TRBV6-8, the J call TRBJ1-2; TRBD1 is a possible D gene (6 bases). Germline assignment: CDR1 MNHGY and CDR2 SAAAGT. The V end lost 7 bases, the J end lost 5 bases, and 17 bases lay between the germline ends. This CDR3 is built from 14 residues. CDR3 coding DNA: TGTGCCAGCAAATCTATCGACAGGCCATATGGCTACACCTTC. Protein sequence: CASKSIDRPYGYTF.

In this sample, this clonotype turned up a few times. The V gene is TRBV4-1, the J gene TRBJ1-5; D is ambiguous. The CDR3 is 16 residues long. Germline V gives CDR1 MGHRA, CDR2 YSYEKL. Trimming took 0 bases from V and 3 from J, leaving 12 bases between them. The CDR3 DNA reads TGCGCCAGCAGCCAAGAAGCAGGTAGGGTCAATCAGCCCCAGCATTTT. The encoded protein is CASSQEAGRVNQPQHF.

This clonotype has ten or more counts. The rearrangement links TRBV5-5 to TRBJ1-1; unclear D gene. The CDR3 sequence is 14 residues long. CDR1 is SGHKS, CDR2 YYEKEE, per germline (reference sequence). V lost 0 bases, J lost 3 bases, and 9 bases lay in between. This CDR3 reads CASSLDPGYTEAFF. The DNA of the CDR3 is TGTGCCAGCAGCTTGGATCCGGGGTACACTGAAGCTTTCTTT.

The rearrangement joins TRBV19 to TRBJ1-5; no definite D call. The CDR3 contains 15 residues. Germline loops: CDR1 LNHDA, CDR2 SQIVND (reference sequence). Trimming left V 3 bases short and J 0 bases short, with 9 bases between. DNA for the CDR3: TGTGCCAGTAGTATCACAGAGTATAGCAATCAGCCCCAGCATTTT. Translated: CASSITEYSNQPQHF.

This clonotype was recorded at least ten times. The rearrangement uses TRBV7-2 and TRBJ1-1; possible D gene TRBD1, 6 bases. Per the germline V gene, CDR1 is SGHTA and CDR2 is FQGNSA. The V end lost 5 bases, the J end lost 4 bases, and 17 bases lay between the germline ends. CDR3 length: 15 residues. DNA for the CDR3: TGTGCCAGCAGCCCCCGGGGGGGGGCGGGCACTGAAGCTTTCTTT. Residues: CASSPRGGAGTEAFF.

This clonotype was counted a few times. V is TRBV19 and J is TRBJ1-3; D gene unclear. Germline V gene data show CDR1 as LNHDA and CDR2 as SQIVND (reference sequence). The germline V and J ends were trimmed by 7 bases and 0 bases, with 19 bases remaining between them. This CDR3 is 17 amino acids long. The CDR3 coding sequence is TGTGCCAGTACGACCGAGGGAGTCGGGTTCTCTGGAAACACCATATATTTT. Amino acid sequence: CASTTEGVGFSGNTIYF.

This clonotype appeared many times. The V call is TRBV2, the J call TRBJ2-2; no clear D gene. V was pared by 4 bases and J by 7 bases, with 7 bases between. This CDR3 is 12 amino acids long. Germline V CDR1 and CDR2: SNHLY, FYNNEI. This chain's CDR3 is CASSAADGELFF. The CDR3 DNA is TGTGCCAGCAGTGCGGCGGACGGGGAGCTGTTTTTT.

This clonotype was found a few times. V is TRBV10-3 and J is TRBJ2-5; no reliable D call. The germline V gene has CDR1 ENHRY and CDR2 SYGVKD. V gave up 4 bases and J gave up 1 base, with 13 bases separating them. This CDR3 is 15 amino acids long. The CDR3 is CAISGSGQFQETQYF. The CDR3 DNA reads TGTGCCATCAGTGGAAGTGGGCAGTTCCAAGAGACCCAGTACTTC.

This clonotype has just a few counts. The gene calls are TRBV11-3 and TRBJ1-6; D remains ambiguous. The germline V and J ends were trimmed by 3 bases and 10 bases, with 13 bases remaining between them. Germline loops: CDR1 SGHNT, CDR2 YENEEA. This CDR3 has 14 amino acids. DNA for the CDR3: TGTGCCAGCAGCTTCGAAGGTCGGGAGTCACCCCTCCACTTT. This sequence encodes CASSFEGRESPLHF.

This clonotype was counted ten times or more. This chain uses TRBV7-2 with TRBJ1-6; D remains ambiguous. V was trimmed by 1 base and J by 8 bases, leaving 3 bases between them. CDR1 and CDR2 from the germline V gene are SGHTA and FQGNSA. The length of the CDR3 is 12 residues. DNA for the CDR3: TGTGCCAGCAGCTTAGGTGATTCACCCCTCCACTTT. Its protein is CASSLGDSPLHF.

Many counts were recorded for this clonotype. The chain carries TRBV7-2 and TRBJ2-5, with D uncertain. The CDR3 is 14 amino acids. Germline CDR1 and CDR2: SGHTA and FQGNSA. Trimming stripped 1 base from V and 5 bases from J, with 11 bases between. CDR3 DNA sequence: TGTGCCAGCAGCTTAGTGGACCTCCGGGAGACCCAGTACTTC. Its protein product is CASSLVDLRETQYF.

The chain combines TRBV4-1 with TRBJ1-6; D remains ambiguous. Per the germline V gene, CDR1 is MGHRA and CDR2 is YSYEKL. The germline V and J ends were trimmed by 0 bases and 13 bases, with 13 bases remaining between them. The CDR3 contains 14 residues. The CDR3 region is CASSQDPGRSPLHF. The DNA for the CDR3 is TGCGCCAGCAGCCAAGATCCGGGTAGATCCCCCCTCCACTTT.